Below are 6 T cell receptor beta chains sequenced from a single sample in a study of blood T cells in healthy people across ages. Using a J-beta primer mix together with a sample-barcoded 5' primer, a second PCR was run for about 6 to 11 cycles. TCRdb redid the calling of the 5' RACE reads with MiXCR, one entry per CDR3 protein. The table records 800,000 to 950,000 distinct CDR3 sequences, almost 30% of them present only once. This same sample was also taken into another study, of T cells of mothers and their children.

What was sequenced was blood. Source of these receptors: a middle-aged woman in good health.

The chain combines TRBV15 with TRBJ2-2; D not resolved. Germline V gene data show CDR1 as LNHNV and CDR2 as YYDKDF (reference sequence). V lost 3 bases and J 0 bases, leaving 5 bases between the germline ends. CDR3 size: 14 residues. The CDR3 loop reads CATSRAANTGELFF. In DNA form, the CDR3 reads TGTGCCACCAGCAGGGCAGCGAACACCGGGGAGCTGTTTTTT.

In its sample, this clonotype was seen many times. CDR3 protein: CASSSGLSNEQFF. Here the CDR3 DNA reads TGTGCCAGCAGCTCCGGACTGTCAAATGAGCAGTTCTTC. V and J are TRBV7-9 and TRBJ2-1, with D possibly TRBD2 on 5 matching bases. This CDR3 has 13 amino acids. The V gene lost 4 bases and the J gene lost 7 bases, with 11 bases spanning the gap. Germline V gene data show CDR1 as SEHNR and CDR2 as FQNEAQ (reference sequence).

This chain joins TRBV5-1 and TRBJ2-7; 7 nucleotides align to TRBD1. Germline trimming cut 4 bases from V and 2 bases from J; bases unmatched to any gene: 15. The CDR3 runs to 17 residues. Germline CDR1 SGHRS, CDR2 YFSETQ. The DNA of the CDR3 is TGCGCCAGCAGCCCCGACGGAACAGGGGTCCTCGCCTACGAGCAGTACTTC. Translation gives CASSPDGTGVLAYEQYF.

This clonotype was recorded a few times. The chain links TRBV9 to TRBJ2-1, with 11 bases aligning to TRBD1. This CDR3 is 14 amino acids long. CDR1 and CDR2 from the germline V gene are SGDLS and YYNGEE. Trimming took 3 bases from V and 9 from J; bases not matched to a gene: 5. CDR3 protein: CASSGTGGPGEQFF. For the CDR3, the DNA is TGTGCCAGCAGCGGGACAGGGGGCCCGGGTGAGCAGTTCTTC.

The gene calls are TRBV5-1 and TRBJ2-7, with D possibly TRBD1 on 6 matching bases. CDR3 size: 14 residues. The germline CDR1 and CDR2 sequences are SGHRS and YFSETQ. Trimming shortened V by 2 bases and J by 5 bases, and 14 bases separated the two germline ends. CDR3 coding DNA: TGCGCCAGCAGCTTCAGGGGCCCTCTGAACGAGCAGTACTTC. Encoded protein: CASSFRGPLNEQYF.

This clonotype was recorded a few times. This may come from a read error, since a much larger clone is one base off. The chain combines TRBV27 with TRBJ1-5, with TRBD1 matching over 7 bases. This CDR3 region has 13 residues. Germline V gene lookup returns CDR1 MNHEY and CDR2 SMNVEV (reference sequence). The CDR3 coding sequence is TGTGCCAGCAGCAAAGGGGGCAATCAGCCCCGGCATTTT. Amino acid sequence: CASSKGGNQPRHF.